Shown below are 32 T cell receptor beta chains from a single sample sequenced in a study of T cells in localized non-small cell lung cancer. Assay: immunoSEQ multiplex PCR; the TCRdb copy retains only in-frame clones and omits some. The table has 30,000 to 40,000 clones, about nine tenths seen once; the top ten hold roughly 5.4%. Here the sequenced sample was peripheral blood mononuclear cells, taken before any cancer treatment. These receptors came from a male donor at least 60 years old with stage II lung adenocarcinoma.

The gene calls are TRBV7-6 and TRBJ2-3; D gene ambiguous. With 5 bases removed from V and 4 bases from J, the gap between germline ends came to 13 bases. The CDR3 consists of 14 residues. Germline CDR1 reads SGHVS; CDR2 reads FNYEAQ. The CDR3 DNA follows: TGTGCCAGCAGCCCGCTTGGGTACGCAGATACGCAGTATTTT. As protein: CASSPLGYADTQYF.

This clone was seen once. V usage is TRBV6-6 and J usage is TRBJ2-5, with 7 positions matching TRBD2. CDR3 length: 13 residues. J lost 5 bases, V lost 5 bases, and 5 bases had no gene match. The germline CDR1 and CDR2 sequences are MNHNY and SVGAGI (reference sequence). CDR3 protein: CASSETSWETQYF. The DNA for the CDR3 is TGTGCCAGCAGTGAGACTAGCTGGGAGACCCAGTACTTC.

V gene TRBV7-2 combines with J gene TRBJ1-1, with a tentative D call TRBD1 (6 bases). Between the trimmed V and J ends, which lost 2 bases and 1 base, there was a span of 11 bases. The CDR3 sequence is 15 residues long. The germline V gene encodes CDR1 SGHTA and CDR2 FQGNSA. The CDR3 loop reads CASSLYGQPNTEAFF. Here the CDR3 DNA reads TGTGCCAGCAGCTTATACGGACAGCCGAACACTGAAGCTTTCTTT.

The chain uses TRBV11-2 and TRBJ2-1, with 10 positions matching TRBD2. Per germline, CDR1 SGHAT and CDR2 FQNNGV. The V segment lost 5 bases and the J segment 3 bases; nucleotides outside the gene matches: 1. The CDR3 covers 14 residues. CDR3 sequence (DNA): TGTGCCAGCAGCCGGACTAGCGGCTACAATGAGCAGTTCTTC. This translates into CASSRTSGYNEQFF.

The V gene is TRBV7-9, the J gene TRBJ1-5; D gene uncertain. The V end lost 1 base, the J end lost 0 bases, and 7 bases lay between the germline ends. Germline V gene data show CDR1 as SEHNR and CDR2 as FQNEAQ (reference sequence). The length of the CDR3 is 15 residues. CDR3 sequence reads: CASSLGLGSNQPQHF. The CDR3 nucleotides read TGTGCCAGCAGCTTAGGGCTGGGTAGCAATCAGCCCCAGCATTTT.

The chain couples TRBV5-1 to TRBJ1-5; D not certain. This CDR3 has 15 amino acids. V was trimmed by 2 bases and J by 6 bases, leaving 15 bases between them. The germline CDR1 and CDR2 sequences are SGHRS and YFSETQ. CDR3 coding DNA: TGCGCCAGCAGCTTTGGACCGTCTTCAAGTCAGCCCCAGCATTTT. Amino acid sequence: CASSFGPSSSQPQHF.

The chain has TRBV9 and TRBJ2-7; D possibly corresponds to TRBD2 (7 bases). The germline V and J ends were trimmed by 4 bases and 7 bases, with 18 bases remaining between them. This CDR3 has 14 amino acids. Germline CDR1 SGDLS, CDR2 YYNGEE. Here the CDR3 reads CASSPKRGAREQYF. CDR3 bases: TGTGCCAGCAGCCCTAAACGGGGGGCAAGGGAGCAGTACTTC.

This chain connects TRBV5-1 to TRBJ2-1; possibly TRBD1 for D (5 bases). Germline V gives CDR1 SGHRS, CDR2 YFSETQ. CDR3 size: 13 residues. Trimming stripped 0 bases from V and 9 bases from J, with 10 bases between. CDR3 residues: CASSLEQVSEQFF. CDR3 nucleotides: TGCGCCAGCAGCTTGGAACAGGTCAGTGAGCAGTTCTTC.

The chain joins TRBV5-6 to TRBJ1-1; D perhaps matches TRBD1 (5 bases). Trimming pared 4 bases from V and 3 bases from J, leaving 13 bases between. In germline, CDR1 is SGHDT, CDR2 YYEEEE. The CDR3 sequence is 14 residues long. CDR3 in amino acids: CASSETGGDTEAFF. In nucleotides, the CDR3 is TGTGCCAGCAGCGAAACAGGCGGGGACACTGAAGCTTTCTTT.

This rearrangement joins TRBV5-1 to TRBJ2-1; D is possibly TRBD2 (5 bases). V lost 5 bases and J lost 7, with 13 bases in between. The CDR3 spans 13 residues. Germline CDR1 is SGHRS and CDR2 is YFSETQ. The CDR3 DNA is TGCGCCAGCAGGATCGTCGGGGTTAATGAGCAGTTCTTC. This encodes CASRIVGVNEQFF.

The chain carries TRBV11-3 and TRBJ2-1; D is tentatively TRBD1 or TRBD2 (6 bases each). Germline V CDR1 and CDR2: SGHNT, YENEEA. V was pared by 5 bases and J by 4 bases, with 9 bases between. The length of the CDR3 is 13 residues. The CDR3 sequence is CASSGGPYNEQFF. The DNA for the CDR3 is TGTGCCAGCAGCGGGGGGCCGTACAATGAGCAGTTCTTC.

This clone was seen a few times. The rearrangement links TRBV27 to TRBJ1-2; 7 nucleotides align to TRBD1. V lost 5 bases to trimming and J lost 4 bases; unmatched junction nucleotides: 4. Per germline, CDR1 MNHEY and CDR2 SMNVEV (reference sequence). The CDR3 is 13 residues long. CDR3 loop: CASSPGTVYGYTF. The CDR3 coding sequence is TGTGCCAGCAGTCCCGGGACAGTCTATGGCTACACCTTC.

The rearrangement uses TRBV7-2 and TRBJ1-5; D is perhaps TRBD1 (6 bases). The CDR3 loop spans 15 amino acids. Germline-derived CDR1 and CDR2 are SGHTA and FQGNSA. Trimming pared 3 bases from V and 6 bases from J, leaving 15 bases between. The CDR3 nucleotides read TGTGCCAGCAGCTTTCAGGGGAAGATTGGTCAGCCCCAGCATTTT. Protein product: CASSFQGKIGQPQHF.

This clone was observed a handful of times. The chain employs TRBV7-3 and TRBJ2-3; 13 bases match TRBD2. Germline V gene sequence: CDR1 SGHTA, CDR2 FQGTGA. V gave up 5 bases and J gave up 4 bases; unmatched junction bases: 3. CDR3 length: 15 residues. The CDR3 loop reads CASSLGLAGADTQYF. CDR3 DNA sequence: TGTGCCAGCAGCCTCGGACTAGCGGGAGCAGATACGCAGTATTTT. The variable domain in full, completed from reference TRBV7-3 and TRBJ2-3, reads GAGVSQTPSNKVTEKGKYVELRCDPISGHTALYWYRQSLGQGPEFLIYFQGTGAADDSGLPNDRFFAVRPEGSVSTLKIQRTERGDSAVYLCASSLGLAGADTQYFGPGTRLTVL.

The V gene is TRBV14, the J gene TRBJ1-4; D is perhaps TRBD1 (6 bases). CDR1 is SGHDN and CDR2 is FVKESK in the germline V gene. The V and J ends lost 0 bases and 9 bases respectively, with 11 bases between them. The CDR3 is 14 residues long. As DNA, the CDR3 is TGTGCCAGCAGCCAAGAACAGGGTGGTAAAAAACTGTTTTTT. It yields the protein CASSQEQGGKKLFF.

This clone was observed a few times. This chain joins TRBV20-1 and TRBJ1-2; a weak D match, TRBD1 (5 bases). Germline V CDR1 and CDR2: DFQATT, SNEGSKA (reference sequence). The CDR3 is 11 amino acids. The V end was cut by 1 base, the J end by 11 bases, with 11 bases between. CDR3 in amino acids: CSARVAGRYTF. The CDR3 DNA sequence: TGCAGTGCTAGAGTAGCAGGGCGGTACACCTTC.

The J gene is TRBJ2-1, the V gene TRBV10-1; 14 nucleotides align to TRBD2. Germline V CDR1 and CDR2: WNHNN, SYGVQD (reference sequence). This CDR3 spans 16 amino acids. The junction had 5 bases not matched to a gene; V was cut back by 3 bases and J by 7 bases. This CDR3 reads CASSEGLAGGGNEQFF. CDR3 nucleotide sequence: TGCGCCAGCAGTGAAGGACTAGCGGGAGGAGGGAATGAGCAGTTCTTC.

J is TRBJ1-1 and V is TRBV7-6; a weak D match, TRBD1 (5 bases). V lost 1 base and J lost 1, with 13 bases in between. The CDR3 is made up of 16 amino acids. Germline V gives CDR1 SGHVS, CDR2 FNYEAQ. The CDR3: CASSLVGQVGNTEAFF. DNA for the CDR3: TGTGCCAGCAGCTTAGTGGGGCAGGTTGGGAACACTGAAGCTTTCTTT.

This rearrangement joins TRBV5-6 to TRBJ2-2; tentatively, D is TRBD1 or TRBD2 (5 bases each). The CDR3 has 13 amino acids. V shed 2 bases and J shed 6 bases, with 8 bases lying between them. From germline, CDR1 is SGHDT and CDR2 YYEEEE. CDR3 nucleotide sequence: TGTGCCAGCAGCTTTAGAGGGGCCGGGGAGCTGTTTTTT. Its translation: CASSFRGAGELFF.

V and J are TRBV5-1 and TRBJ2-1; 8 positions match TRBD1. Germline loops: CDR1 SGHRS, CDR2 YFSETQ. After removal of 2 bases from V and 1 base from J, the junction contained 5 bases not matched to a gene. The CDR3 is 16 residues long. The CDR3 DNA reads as TGCGCCAGCAGCTTAGATACAGGGGGTTCCTACAATGAGCAGTTCTTC. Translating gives CASSLDTGGSYNEQFF.

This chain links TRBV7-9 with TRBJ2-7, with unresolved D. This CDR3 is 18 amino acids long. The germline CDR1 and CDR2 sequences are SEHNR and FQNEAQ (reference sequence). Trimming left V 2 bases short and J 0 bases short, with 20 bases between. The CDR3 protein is CASSLNPRTQFSSYEQYF. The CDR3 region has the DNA TGTGCCAGCAGCTTAAACCCCAGAACCCAGTTCAGCTCCTACGAGCAGTACTTC.

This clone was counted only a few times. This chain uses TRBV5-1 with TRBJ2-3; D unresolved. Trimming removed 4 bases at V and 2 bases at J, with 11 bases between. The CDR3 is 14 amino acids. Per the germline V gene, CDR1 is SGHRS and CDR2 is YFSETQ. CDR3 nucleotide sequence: TGCGCCAGCAGCGTCGCCGGCGCCACAGATACGCAGTATTTT. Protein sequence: CASSVAGATDTQYF.

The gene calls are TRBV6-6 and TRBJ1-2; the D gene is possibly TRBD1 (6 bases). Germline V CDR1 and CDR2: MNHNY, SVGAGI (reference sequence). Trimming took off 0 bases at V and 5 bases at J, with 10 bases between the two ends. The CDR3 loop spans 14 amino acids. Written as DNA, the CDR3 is TGTGCCAGCAGTTACTCGACAGGCGAGTATGGCTACACCTTC. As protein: CASSYSTGEYGYTF.

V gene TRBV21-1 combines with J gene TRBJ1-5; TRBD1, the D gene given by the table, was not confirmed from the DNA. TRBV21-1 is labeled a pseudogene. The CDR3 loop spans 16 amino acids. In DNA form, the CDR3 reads TGTGCCAGCAGCGCAAGACACGATGATAGCAATCAGCCCCAGCATTTT. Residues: CASSARHDDSNQPQHF.

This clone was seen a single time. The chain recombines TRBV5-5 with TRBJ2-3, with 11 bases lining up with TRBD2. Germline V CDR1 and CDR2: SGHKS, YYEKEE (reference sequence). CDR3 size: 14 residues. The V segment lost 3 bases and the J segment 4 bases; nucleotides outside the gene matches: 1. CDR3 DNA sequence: TGTGCCAGCAGCTCGGGACTAGCGGCAGATACGCAGTATTTT. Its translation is CASSSGLAADTQYF.

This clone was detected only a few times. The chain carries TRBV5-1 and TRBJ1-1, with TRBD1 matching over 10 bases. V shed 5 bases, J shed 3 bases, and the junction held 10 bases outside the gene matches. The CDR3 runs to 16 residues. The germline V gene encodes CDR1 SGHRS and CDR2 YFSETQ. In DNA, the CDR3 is TGCGCCAGCAGGAGGGAGGTAGGGACAGGGGACACTGAAGCTTTCTTT. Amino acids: CASRREVGTGDTEAFF.

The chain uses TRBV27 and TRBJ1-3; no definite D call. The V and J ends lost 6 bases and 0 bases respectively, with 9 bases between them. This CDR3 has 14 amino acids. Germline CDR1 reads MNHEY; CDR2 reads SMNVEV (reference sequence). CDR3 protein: CASRVTPSGNTIYF. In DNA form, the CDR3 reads TGTGCCAGCAGGGTGACCCCCTCTGGAAACACCATATATTTT.

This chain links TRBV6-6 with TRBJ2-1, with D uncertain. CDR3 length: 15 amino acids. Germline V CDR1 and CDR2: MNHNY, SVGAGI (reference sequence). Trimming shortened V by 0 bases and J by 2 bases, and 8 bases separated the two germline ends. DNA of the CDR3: TGTGCCAGCAGTTACTCAGAAGTCACCTACAATGAGCAGTTCTTC. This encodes CASSYSEVTYNEQFF.

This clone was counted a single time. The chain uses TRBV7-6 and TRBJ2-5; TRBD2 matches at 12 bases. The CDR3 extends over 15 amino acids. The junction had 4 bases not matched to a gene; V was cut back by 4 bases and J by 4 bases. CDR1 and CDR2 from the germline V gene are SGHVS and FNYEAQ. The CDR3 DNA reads TGTGCCAGCAGCTCATCTAGCGGGAGGGGAGAGACCCAGTACTTC. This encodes CASSSSSGRGETQYF.

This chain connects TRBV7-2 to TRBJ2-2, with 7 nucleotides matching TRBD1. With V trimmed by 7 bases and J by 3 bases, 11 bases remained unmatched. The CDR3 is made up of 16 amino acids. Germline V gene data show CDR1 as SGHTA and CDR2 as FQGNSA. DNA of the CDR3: TGTGCCAGCAACGAACTAGGGGGCGTCGACACCGGGGAGCTGTTTTTT. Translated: CASNELGGVDTGELFF.

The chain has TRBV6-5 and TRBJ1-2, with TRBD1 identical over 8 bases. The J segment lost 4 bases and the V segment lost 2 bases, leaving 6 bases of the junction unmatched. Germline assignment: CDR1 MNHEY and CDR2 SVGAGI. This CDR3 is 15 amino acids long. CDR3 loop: CASSYRGQGSYGYTF. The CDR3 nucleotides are TGTGCCAGCAGTTACCGAGGACAGGGTTCCTATGGCTACACCTTC.

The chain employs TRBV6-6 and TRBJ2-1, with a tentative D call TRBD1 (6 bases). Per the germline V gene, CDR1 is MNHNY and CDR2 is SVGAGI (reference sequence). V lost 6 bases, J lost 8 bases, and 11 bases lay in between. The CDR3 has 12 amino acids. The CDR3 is CASSLQGDEQFF. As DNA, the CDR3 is TGTGCCAGCAGCTTACAGGGTGATGAGCAGTTCTTC.